These 17 T cell receptor beta chains came from one sample sequenced in a study of CD8 T cells in ankylosing spondylitis. TCRdb reprocessed the 5' RACE reads via MiXCR and lists one record per CDR3 protein. The sample includes about 240,000 distinct CDR3 sequences, about 10% of them seen just once. The material sequenced was blood, either unsorted or a sorted T cell fraction (not recorded which). Every receptor here comes from a male donor with ankylosing spondylitis or in good health (not recorded which).

This clonotype was seen many times. The genes are TRBV12-5 and TRBJ2-3; D possibly matches TRBD1 or TRBD2 (6 bases each). V shed 1 base and J shed 6 bases, with 17 bases lying between them. This CDR3 is 16 amino acids long. From germline, CDR1 is LGHNT and CDR2 FRNRAP. CDR3 bases: TGTGCTAGTGGTTTGGAGGGGGGACTTTACCCCGATACGCAGTATTTT. This sequence encodes CASGLEGGLYPDTQYF.

This clonotype was seen more than once but under ten times. The chain employs TRBV6-5 and TRBJ2-6; no clear D gene. Germline V gives CDR1 MNHEY, CDR2 SVGAGI. V lost 2 bases to trimming and J lost 1 base, with 12 bases between them. This CDR3 region has 17 residues. The CDR3 region is CASSYRGTRSGANVLTF. The CDR3 bases are TGTGCCAGCAGTTACAGAGGAACCAGATCTGGGGCCAACGTCCTGACTTTC.

The chain is built from TRBV10-1 and TRBJ1-1; TRBD1 might be the D (5 bases). V gave up 2 bases and J gave up 11 bases, with 12 bases separating them. The V gene's germline CDR1 is WNHNN and CDR2 SYGVQD (reference sequence). This CDR3 has 12 residues. The CDR3 nucleotides are TGCGCCAGCAGTGAGCCAGGGAGGGAGGCTTTCTTT. Translated, it gives CASSEPGREAFF.

The chain links TRBV27 to TRBJ1-1; D remains unclear. CDR3 length: 13 residues. In germline, CDR1 is MNHEY, CDR2 SMNVEV (reference sequence). V dropped 8 bases and J dropped 3 bases, with 13 bases sitting between them. In nucleotides, the CDR3 is TGTGCCAGCCGTCGGATTAAGGACACTGAAGCTTTCTTT. Translating it yields CASRRIKDTEAFF.

This chain uses TRBV6-2 or TRBV6-3 with TRBJ1-6; D is ambiguous. The CDR3 is 14 residues long. From germline, CDR1 is MNHEY and CDR2 SVGEGT. V was clipped by 2 bases and J by 9 bases, with 11 bases between them. The CDR3 DNA reads as TGTGCCAGCAGTTACGGGGTGCGTTCTTCACCCCTCCACTTT. Translation gives CASSYGVRSSPLHF.

The rearrangement uses TRBV5-6 and TRBJ2-7; TRBD1 matches 7 bases. The CDR3 extends over 14 amino acids. The V segment lost 0 bases and the J segment 3 bases; nucleotides outside the gene matches: 3. Germline CDR1 and CDR2: SGHDT and YYEEEE. CDR3 residues: CASSLGTGNYEQYF. CDR3 sequence (DNA): TGTGCCAGCAGCTTGGGGACAGGCAACTACGAGCAGTACTTC.

This clonotype was seen many times. The chain uses TRBV20-1 and TRBJ2-1; either TRBD1 or TRBD2 may supply D (5 bases each). With 5 bases removed from V and 8 bases from J, the gap between germline ends came to 19 bases. This CDR3 is built from 14 residues. Per germline, CDR1 DFQATT and CDR2 SNEGSKA (reference sequence). The CDR3 region has the DNA TGCAGTGCTTTCCCGTATACGAGGGGCGATGAGCAGTTCTTC. It encodes CSAFPYTRGDEQFF.

In its sample, this clonotype was seen a few times. This chain uses TRBV7-8 with TRBJ2-7; 7 nucleotides align to TRBD1. The junction had 6 bases not matched to a gene; V was cut back by 7 bases and J by 3 bases. Germline V lookup: CDR1 SGHVS, CDR2 FQNEAQ. CDR3 length: 13 residues. Here the CDR3 reads CASNLGGGYEQYF. For the CDR3, the DNA is TGTGCCAGCAACCTAGGGGGCGGCTACGAGCAGTACTTC.

This clonotype was recorded at least ten times. This rearrangement joins TRBV27 to TRBJ1-1; D is perhaps TRBD1 (5 bases). The CDR3 is made up of 15 amino acids. From germline, CDR1 is MNHEY and CDR2 SMNVEV (reference sequence). V was shortened by 0 bases and J by 0 bases, with 8 bases between the two germline ends. In DNA, the CDR3 is TGTGCCAGCAGTTTATCGCCAGGGATGAACACTGAAGCTTTCTTT. Translated, it gives CASSLSPGMNTEAFF.

This clonotype has ten or more counts. This chain links TRBV5-1 with TRBJ2-1, with 9 bases matching TRBD2. Germline CDR1 reads SGHRS; CDR2 reads YFSETQ. The CDR3 is 16 amino acids. J was trimmed by 3 bases and V by 0 bases; bases with no gene match: 4. The CDR3 sequence is CASSLASGGFYNEQFF. DNA of the CDR3: TGCGCCAGCAGCTTGGCCAGCGGGGGGTTCTACAATGAGCAGTTCTTC. Full variable domain (outside the CDR3, taken from reference TRBV5-1 and TRBJ2-1): KAGVTQTPRYLIKTRGQQVTLSCSPISGHRSVSWYQQTPGQGLQFLFEYFSETQRNKGNFPGRFSGRQFSNSRSEMNVSTLELGDSALYLCASSLASGGFYNEQFFGPGTRLTVL.

The sample holds many counts of this clonotype. The chain recombines TRBV5-6 with TRBJ2-7; D remains unclear. The V and J ends lost 1 base and 2 bases respectively, with 13 bases between them. Germline V gene lookup returns CDR1 SGHDT and CDR2 YYEEEE. The CDR3 totals 15 residues. CDR3 sequence reads: CASSLSPGPTYEQYF. CDR3 nucleotide sequence: TGTGCCAGCAGCTTGTCTCCAGGTCCTACCTACGAGCAGTACTTC.

This clonotype came up many times. This rearrangement joins TRBV20-1 to TRBJ2-1, with TRBD2 matching 13 bases. Losses at the gene ends were 5 bases for V and 10 bases for J; bases not matched to a gene: 11. This CDR3 is built from 15 residues. Germline lookup yields CDR1 DFQATT and CDR2 SNEGSKA (reference sequence). The DNA of the CDR3 is TGCAGTGCTCCTCCACGACTAGCGGGGGGACAAGAGCAGTTCTTC. Translating it yields CSAPPRLAGGQEQFF.

This chain joins TRBV7-9 and TRBJ1-6; a possible D gene is TRBD1 (5 bases). The CDR3 is 15 residues long. V was shortened by 3 bases and J by 10 bases, with 16 bases between the two germline ends. Germline V gene lookup returns CDR1 SEHNR and CDR2 FQNEAQ (reference sequence). The CDR3 loop reads CASSFLDWGISPLHF. CDR3 coding DNA: TGTGCCAGCAGCTTTTTGGATTGGGGGATCTCACCCCTCCACTTT.

This clonotype was observed many times. This chain joins TRBV12-3 or TRBV12-4 and TRBJ1-3; D is unresolved. The ends were cut back, 6 bases at V and 4 bases at J, with 7 bases in the middle. The CDR3 has 12 residues. The CDR3: CASSIGGNTIYF. DNA for the CDR3: TGTGCCAGCAGCATCGGGGGAAACACCATATATTTT.

This clonotype was recorded at least ten times. The chain is built from TRBV5-1 and TRBJ2-5; TRBD2 matches at 7 bases. This CDR3 has 15 amino acids. In germline, CDR1 is SGHRS, CDR2 YFSETQ. V dropped 4 bases and J dropped 3; count of bases not matched to a gene: 9. The CDR3 DNA reads TGCGCCAGCAGCCCCGCCCCGGGGGGTAAAGAGACCCAGTACTTC. It encodes CASSPAPGGKETQYF.

At least ten counts were recorded for this clonotype. This chain joins TRBV5-1 and TRBJ2-3; D perhaps matches TRBD1 (5 bases). The V and J ends lost 4 bases and 2 bases respectively, with 14 bases between them. The CDR3 is 15 residues long. Germline V gene data show CDR1 as SGHRS and CDR2 as YFSETQ. Written as DNA, the CDR3 is TGCGCCAGCAGCACAAGACAGACCTCCACAGATACGCAGTATTTT. This encodes CASSTRQTSTDTQYF.

This clonotype was seen a few times. The chain combines TRBV30 with TRBJ2-6; D gene ambiguous. Trimming left V 2 bases short and J 0 bases short, with 11 bases between. Germline lookup yields CDR1 GTSNPN and CDR2 SVGIG (reference sequence). The CDR3 has 16 residues. The CDR3 sequence: CAWSPTGYSGANVLTF. The CDR3 DNA is TGTGCCTGGAGTCCTACTGGTTACTCTGGGGCCAACGTCCTGACTTTC.